This entry lists 16 T cell receptor beta chains sequenced from one sample in a study of shared clonotypes between healthy human individuals. Produced via immunoSEQ multiplex PCR; TCRdb's table is partial and in-frame only. The sample lists roughly 1,500,000 clones, 98% occurring once. The specimen sequenced was naive CD4+ T cells sorted from blood. The subset is: CD45RA+ positively selected. The receptors shown here come from a man aged 25 to 40 in good health.

The chain joins TRBV28 to TRBJ2-3; the match to TRBD1 covers 7 bases. The germline CDR1 and CDR2 sequences are MDHEN and SYDVKM. The CDR3 contains 15 residues. The ends lost 4 bases at V and 8 bases at J; junction bases unmatched: 12. In DNA form, the CDR3 reads TGTGCCAGCAGTTGGGCAGGGGGAAAATTGGGTACGCAGTATTTT. Amino acids: CASSWAGGKLGTQYF.

The chain couples TRBV7-9 to TRBJ2-1, with D possibly TRBD1 on 6 matching bases. V lost 2 bases, J lost 8 bases, and 19 bases lay in between. The length of the CDR3 is 16 residues. CDR1 is SEHNR and CDR2 is FQNEAQ in the germline V gene (reference sequence). The CDR3 coding sequence is TGTGCCAGCAGCTTATCGGACCCAGGGGATGTCGATGAGCAGTTCTTC. It translates to CASSLSDPGDVDEQFF.

V is TRBV28 and J is TRBJ2-7; no firm D call. There are 13 residues in the CDR3. Germline-derived CDR1 and CDR2 are MDHEN and SYDVKM. The V end lost 6 bases, the J end lost 0 bases, and 9 bases lay between the germline ends. In DNA form, the CDR3 reads TGTGCCAGCAGCAGAGGTATCTCCTACGAGCAGTACTTC. Amino acids: CASSRGISYEQYF.

This chain connects TRBV5-4 to TRBJ2-2; TRBD1 might be the D (7 bases). Trimming shortened V by 4 bases and J by 4 bases, and 17 bases separated the two germline ends. CDR1 and CDR2 from the germline V gene are SGHNT and YYREEE (reference sequence). There are 16 residues in the CDR3. The CDR3 nucleotides are TGTGCCAGCAGCCAAGGGCGGGACAGACCCACCGGGGAGCTGTTTTTT. Amino acids: CASSQGRDRPTGELFF. The variable domain in full, completed from reference TRBV5-4 and TRBJ2-2, reads ETGVTQSPTHLIKTRGQQVTLRCSSQSGHNTVSWYQQALGQGPQFIFQYYREEENGRGNFPPRFSGLQFPNYSSELNVNALELDDSALYLCASSQGRDRPTGELFFGEGSRLTVL.

The chain recombines TRBV19 with TRBJ2-1, with D maybe TRBD2 (5 bases). Germline V lookup: CDR1 LNHDA, CDR2 SQIVND (reference sequence). CDR3 length: 14 amino acids. V was pared by 4 bases and J by 9 bases, with 16 bases between. The CDR3 bases are TGTGCCAGTAGTACCCGAATACTAGTGGCTGAGCAGTTCTTC. Its protein is CASSTRILVAEQFF.

This chain uses TRBV4-3 with TRBJ2-1, with 8 bases fitting TRBD2. V lost 1 base, J lost 8 bases, and 10 bases stayed unmatched. The germline gives CDR1 LGHNA, CDR2 YSLEER. This CDR3 has 16 amino acids. This chain's CDR3 is CASSQAHLAGIDEQFF. The DNA of the CDR3 is TGCGCCAGCAGCCAAGCCCATCTAGCGGGTATCGATGAGCAGTTCTTC.

V is TRBV7-9 and J is TRBJ1-4; D gene unclear. Germline CDR1 reads SEHNR; CDR2 reads FQNEAQ (reference sequence). Trimming stripped 0 bases from V and 8 bases from J, with 7 bases between. The length of the CDR3 is 13 residues. CDR3 bases: TGTGCCAGCAGCTTAGCCGGTTCCGAAAAACTGTTTTTT. Translation: CASSLAGSEKLFF.

The CDR3 loop is CASSYSGRASSYNEQFF. In DNA, the CDR3 is TGTGCCAGCAGTTACTCGGGGCGGGCGAGCTCCTACAATGAGCAGTTCTTC. The chain carries TRBV28 and TRBJ2-1, with D perhaps matching TRBD1 or TRBD2 (5 bases each). V lost 4 bases, J lost 0 bases, and 16 bases lay in between. This CDR3 is 17 amino acids long. In germline, CDR1 is MDHEN, CDR2 SYDVKM.

CDR3 protein: CASCPGVSNQPQHF. DNA of the CDR3: TGTGCCAGCTGCCCTGGGGTAAGCAATCAGCCCCAGCATTTT. The chain combines TRBV6-6 with TRBJ1-5; unclear D gene. Trimming took off 8 bases at V and 1 base at J, with 12 bases between the two ends. The CDR3 is made up of 14 amino acids. CDR1 and CDR2 (germline): MNHNY, SVGAGI (reference sequence).

The CDR3 nucleotides read TGTGCCAGCAGCTTAGGGGGACAGGGGGCTGAAGCTTTCTTT. Protein sequence: CASSLGGQGAEAFF. This chain joins TRBV11-3 and TRBJ1-1, with 11 positions matching TRBD1. There are 14 residues in the CDR3. V shed 1 base, J shed 6 bases, and the junction held 1 base outside the gene matches. Germline loops: CDR1 SGHNT, CDR2 YENEEA.

The V and J genes are TRBV2 and TRBJ1-2; TRBD1 is a possible D gene (5 bases). The CDR3 spans 14 residues. Trimming took 7 bases from V and 4 from J, leaving 16 bases between them. The germline CDR1 and CDR2 sequences are SNHLY and FYNNEI. The CDR3 bases are TGTGCCAGCAAAGAGACGAATGGGGGCTATGGCTACACCTTC. This gives the protein CASKETNGGYGYTF.

This chain links TRBV18 with TRBJ2-1; D gene uncertain. This CDR3 comprises 13 residues. V was trimmed by 2 bases and J by 6 bases, leaving 8 bases between them. Germline CDR1 KGHSH, CDR2 LQKENI. CDR3 nucleotide sequence: TGTGCCAGCTCACCAGGCCAGCCCAATGAGCAGTTCTTC. Residues: CASSPGQPNEQFF.

This chain joins TRBV5-1 and TRBJ2-5; 7 nucleotides agree with TRBD1. CDR3 length equals 15 residues. V lost 0 bases and J lost 5; bases outside the gene matches: 7. CDR1 and CDR2 from the germline V gene are SGHRS and YFSETQ. In nucleotides, the CDR3 is TGCGCCAGCAGCTTGGCTACAGGGGTAAGGGAGACCCAGTACTTC. This codes for CASSLATGVRETQYF.

This clone was seen a single time. V usage is TRBV5-1 and J usage is TRBJ1-4; 9 bases are a match to TRBD1. Germline V gene sequence: CDR1 SGHRS, CDR2 YFSETQ. This CDR3 is 17 amino acids long. V dropped 4 bases and J dropped 4; count of bases not matched to a gene: 11. The CDR3 DNA reads as TGCGCCAGCAGCCCGGGACAGGGCGGCAGTCTTAATGAAAAACTGTTTTTT. This translates into CASSPGQGGSLNEKLFF.

The chain carries TRBV10-3 and TRBJ2-7, with D possibly matching TRBD1 (8 bases). Germline V gene data show CDR1 as ENHRY and CDR2 as SYGVKD. The germline V and J ends were trimmed by 6 bases and 6 bases, with 18 bases remaining between them. The CDR3 totals 14 residues. The CDR3 is CAIRDRAGDREQYF. In nucleotides, the CDR3 is TGTGCCATCAGGGACAGGGCGGGGGATCGCGAGCAGTACTTC.

A remark on this clone: Other nucleotide sequences from this sample produce the same CDR3. The gene calls are TRBV29-1 and TRBJ2-5; 9 nucleotides line up with TRBD2. CDR1 and CDR2 (germline): SQVTM, ANQGSEA. The length of the CDR3 is 13 residues. The V gene end was trimmed by 4 bases and the J gene end by 4 bases; junction bases not matched to a gene: 4. The CDR3 is CSVVGGRGETQYF. The CDR3, as DNA: TGCAGCGTTGTCGGCGGGAGGGGAGAGACCCAGTACTTC.